A selection of T cell receptor beta chains follows, all from one sample in a study of blood T cell repertoires in COVID-19. Some clones are missing from TCRdb's copy, which holds only in-frame ones; the method was immunoSEQ multiplex PCR. The sample consists of roughly 63,000 clones, under 85% of them appearing once. The specimen was peripheral blood. The receptors were sampled from a woman older than 75 with acute or convalescent COVID-19. Each CDR3 is given with its conserved first and last residue. The order of the fields is CDR3 DNA, CDR3 protein, clone size, D gene, J gene, V gene. D genes are given only for firm matches. Clone size is not always given. Where it is, it says once, few, many or a class for expanded clones.

TGTGCCAGCACTACAGACGGGGAGCTGTTTTTT CASTTDGELFF . . TRBJ2-2 TRBV28
TGTGCCAGCAGCCAAGAGATGTCTAACTATGGCTACACCTTC CASSQEMSNYGYTF . . TRBJ1-2 TRBV16
TGTGCCAGCAGCTTGGGGGCCGCGAGGGCGACCCAAGAGACCCAGTACTTC CASSLGAARATQETQYF . . TRBJ2-5 TRBV5-4
TGTGCCAGCAGCGTCATCCAGGGAGGGGGCACCGGGGAGCTGTTTTTT CASSVIQGGGTGELFF . . TRBJ2-2 TRBV5-5
TGTGCCAGCAGTGTACGGCAGCGGAACTATGGCTACACCTTC CASSVRQRNYGYTF few . TRBJ1-2 TRBV2
TGTGCCAGCAGCCGGGACACGAGAAATTCACCCCTCCACTTT CASSRDTRNSPLHF . . TRBJ1-6 TRBV5-6
TGTGCCAGCAGCTTGGGGTTGGCGCAGGGGAACACCGGGGAGCTGTTTTTT CASSLGLAQGNTGELFF . . TRBJ2-2 TRBV5-4
TGTGCCAGCAGCTCCACGACAGGTTGGGGAGGCAATCAGCCCCAGCATTTT CASSSTTGWGGNQPQHF . . TRBJ1-5 TRBV7-2
TGTGCCAGCAGCCAACAAGACAAGGCGTATGGCTACACCTTC CASSQQDKAYGYTF few . TRBJ1-2 TRBV14
TGTGCCAGCAGCTTAGAGGGCAGGGTAACCAAAAACATTCAGTACTTC CASSLEGRVTKNIQYF . . TRBJ2-4 TRBV7-2